Given below is one T cell receptor (beta chain) in context. Its cognate antigen has yet to be identified. No much larger clone exists at a distance of one base, and base qualities are not known. The sample belongs to a study of T-cell reconstitution after alpha-beta-depleted transplantation in children listed by TCRdb under 2016. At the level of the whole study: Using TCR repertoire profiling, the study followed T-cell immune reconstitution in a quantitative way in children after TCRalphabeta/CD19-depleted allogeneic hematopoietic cell transplantation. What the authors observed across the whole study: About two months after transplant, the apparently early recovery of alphabetaT-cell counts reportedly depended on just several hundred clones that had expanded rapidly and came from non-depleted graft cells. Over the following months the frequencies of hyperexpanded clones went down, and after one year T-cell counts and TCRbeta diversity were mostly credited to newly produced T cells. In some patients, high TCRbeta diversity at day 60 was attributed to recipient T cells and intrathymic progenitors that had survived conditioning.

The treatment or condition tag for this specimen amounts to: allogeneic hematopoietic cell transplantation with graft depleted of TCRalphabeta T cells and CD19 B cells. Transplant recipients were children who received TCRalphabeta/CD19-depleted allogeneic hematopoietic cell grafts. Libraries were prepared through PCR. Sequenced on an Illumina HiSeq 2500. Molecular barcoding was employed in the preparation of TCR libraries, with unique molecular identifiers being used to normalize TCRbeta repertoire quantification. TCRdb reran the public reads through fastp at Q25 and MiXCR, keeping productive beta chains. Each record represents a unique CDR3 protein, reported with the most common genes and DNA among its rows. Here the sample has hundreds of thousands of distinct CDR3 sequences; around 16% occur a single time. The ten largest clones take up approximately 29% of the sample. The CDR3 measures 13 amino acids from cysteine to phenylalanine. Of the read, only the CDR3 DNA is kept; its 39 bases are in frame from base 1. Trimming costs V 2 bases and J 6 bases, and their ends lie 9 bases apart. CDR1 SGHRS and CDR2 YFSETQ are derived from the germline V gene.

This specimen was PBMCs, mostly from graft donor cells, taken 360 days after TCRalphabeta/CD19-depleted stem cell transplant. This receptor was obtained from a boy in the first two years of life who had a stem cell transplant for Wiskott-Aldrich syndrome, so the T cells may come from the graft donor. This chain is built from TRBV5-1 and TRBJ2-4, with the D gene not clear enough to name. The base sequence is TGCGCCAGCAGCTTCCTATGGGGAAACATTCAGTACTTC. Its protein is CASSFLWGNIQYF.